This T cell receptor (beta chain) was identified in a study of early T cells in non-severe SARS-CoV-2 infection. Individual cDNA molecules were tagged with unique molecular identifiers. TCRdb reprocessed the 5' RACE reads with MiXCR, giving one entry per CDR3 protein. The sample has over 95,000 distinct CDR3 sequences, about 15% seen once; the top ten hold roughly 1.2%. This clonotype has more than one count but fewer than ten. This sequence was found in an adult who was a healthcare worker with PCR-confirmed SARS-CoV-2 infection or an uninfected control (not recorded which). Sequencing was carried out using whole blood.

The CDR3 reads CSAYHGASIYTF. CDR3 DNA sequence: TGCAGTGCTTATCACGGGGCATCGATCTACACCTTC. The chain joins TRBV20-1 to TRBJ1-2, with a possible D match to TRBD1 (5 bases). Trimming took off 5 bases at V and 10 bases at J, with 17 bases between the two ends. From germline, CDR1 is DFQATT and CDR2 SNEGSKA (reference sequence). This CDR3 has 12 residues.